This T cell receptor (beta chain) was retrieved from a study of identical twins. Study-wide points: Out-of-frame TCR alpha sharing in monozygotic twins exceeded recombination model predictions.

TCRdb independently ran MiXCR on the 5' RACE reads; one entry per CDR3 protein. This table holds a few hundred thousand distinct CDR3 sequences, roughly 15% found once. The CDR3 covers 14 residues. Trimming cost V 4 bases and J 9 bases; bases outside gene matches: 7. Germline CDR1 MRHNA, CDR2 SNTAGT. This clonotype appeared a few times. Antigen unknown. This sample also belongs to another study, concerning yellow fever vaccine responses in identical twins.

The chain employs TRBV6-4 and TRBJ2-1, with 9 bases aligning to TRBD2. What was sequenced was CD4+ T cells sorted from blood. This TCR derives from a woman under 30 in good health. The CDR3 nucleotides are TGTGCCAGCAGTGTCATAGGAGCGGGGGGTGAGCAGTTCTTC. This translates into CASSVIGAGGEQFF.